This T cell receptor beta chain was identified in a study of T cell responses to AZD1222 COVID-19 vaccine. For this clone: The antigen remains unidentified.

V dropped 6 bases and J dropped 4; count of bases not matched to a gene: 9. The CDR3 consists of 15 residues. Germline lookup yields CDR1 PRHDT and CDR2 FYEKMQ (reference sequence). General observations from the study: Only six individuals given AZD1222 were seropositive at baseline. Rises in breadth and depth of Spike-specific TCRs came after two AZD1222 doses. Possibly, clonal diversity was underestimated; donors were largely white British and included more females.

Only in-frame clones appear in the TCRdb table, and some are missing; sequencing was by immunoSEQ multiplex PCR. The table records 130,000 to 150,000 clones, around 90% of them present only once. The chain employs TRBV13 and TRBJ1-2, with TRBD1 identical over 9 bases. This receptor was taken from an adult in good health. The input for sequencing was peripheral blood, taken on day 0 of AZD1222 vaccination. The CDR3 here is CASSSGQGDFYGYTF. The CDR3 DNA reads TGTGCCAGCAGTTCGGGACAGGGAGATTTCTATGGCTACACCTTC.